What follows is one T cell receptor (beta chain) and its context. This clone was found once. Its target antigen remains unknown. Qualities for individual bases were not recorded, and no much larger clone is one base off. The collaborating institutions used their own protocols to collect whole blood in K2EDTA tubes. For TCRbeta analysis, collaborator samples were shipped as frozen whole blood, as isolated PBMCs, or as DNA extracted from either sample type. The data were taken from a study of blood T cell repertoires in COVID-19 (dated by TCRdb to 2018 to 2020). About the full investigation: Samples covering the acute and convalescent phases of COVID-19 were provided by collaborators in the United States, Italy and Spain. The material from the prospective study consisted of cDNA or gDNA derived from T cells, B-cell-depleted T cells, or PBMCs. Deeply sampled blood TCRbeta repertoires from subjects exposed to, actively infected with, or recovered from COVID-19 were included in the dataset. The repertoires were released in a freely available public database intended as a resource for research on the immune response to SARS-CoV-2. Samples came from the ongoing ImmuneRACE study (first 160 participants) plus 1,254 subjects from 6 global collaborators. A de-identified subject ID, COVID-19 status, age in years and sex were almost always included in the sample metadata. Where available, HLA class I and class II types were obtained from metadata supplied by the sample provider rather than from assay-based typing. Results and caveats for the whole study, not just this receptor: How much clinical and demographic metadata was included differed by source and by participant, and the metadata was provided uncurated.

Measured from the cysteine to the phenylalanine, the CDR3 is 15 residues long. The only DNA kept is the CDR3, 45 bases in frame from the first base. The germline V gene yields SGHRS for CDR1 and YFSETQ for CDR2. Trimmed from V: 4 bases; trimmed from J: 7 bases; junction bases lacking a gene match: 9. The immunoSEQ Assay, a bias-controlled multiplex PCR, was used to amplify TCRbeta CDR3 regions from genomic DNA. As for how the authors treated the data: Within the assay, amplification of reference gene primers was used to estimate how many nucleated cells each sample contained. To quantify the absolute abundance of each unique TCRbeta CDR3 rearrangement, sequence reads were collapsed and filtered. For each sample, productive Simpson clonality was calculated as the square root of Simpson's diversity index across productive rearrangements. TCRdb took this table from immuneACCESS and kept in-frame rearrangements with V and J called. Such tables lack part of the clones; where checked against another copy, unresolved V genes explain under half of the gap, and the rest is unexplained. The V and J calls and the clone size are those of that table, but D and trimming were determined from the DNA. The sample records 130,000 to 150,000 clones, 70% to 85% of which are singletons. 10% of the sample belongs to the ten largest clones.

The receptor's source is a man aged 60 to 75 with active or convalescent COVID-19. Recombination linked TRBV5-1 to TRBJ1-4, with TRBD1 matching 8 junction bases. Sequencing was done on a sample of peripheral blood. The DNA is TGCGCCAGCAGCCCCGGGACAGGCGGGGCTGAAAAACTGTTTTTT. It is translated as CASSPGTGGAEKLFF.